The T cell receptor beta chain described here comes from a study of early T cells in non-severe SARS-CoV-2 infection. For the study at large: Bulk RNA from unsorted whole blood was sequenced; chains were unpaired.

The study's findings and limits: VDJdb matches were skewed toward anti-spike CD8 T cell responses.

Many counts were recorded for this clonotype. Its specificity is unknown. Unique molecular identifiers tagged individual cDNA molecules. TCRdb ran MiXCR on the 5' RACE reads and lists one entry per CDR3 protein. The table shows 65,000 to 85,000 distinct CDR3 sequences, with 10% to 15% occurring only once. The CDR3 is 14 residues long. Between the trimmed V and J ends, which lost 0 bases and 2 bases, there was a span of 9 bases. Germline CDR1 reads SGHRS; CDR2 reads YFSETQ. The sample consisted of whole blood. The chain recombines TRBV5-1 with TRBJ2-7; D not certain. The source of this sequence is an adult who was a healthcare worker with PCR-confirmed SARS-CoV-2 infection or an uninfected control (not recorded which). The CDR3 is CASSLGLNAYEQYF. CDR3 DNA: TGCGCCAGCAGCTTGGGGCTTAATGCCTACGAGCAGTACTTC.